These 14 T cell receptor beta chains were all obtained from the same sample, sequenced in a study of T cells in Graves' hyperthyroidism and ophthalmopathy. TCR beta CDR3 sequences were amplified from RNA transcripts. The TCR CDR3 first-round RT-PCR relied on the HTBI primer set. TCRdb re-called the multiplex PCR reads with MiXCR, one entry per CDR3 protein. Of roughly 200,000 distinct CDR3 sequences listed, about 16% are singletons. The sequenced sample was blood. Receptors were obtained from a man between 40 and 49 years old with Graves' hyperthyroidism.

This clonotype occurred a few times. The CDR3 DNA follows: TGTGCCAGCAGTTACCCCAGCGGGAAAAGGTCAGATACGCAGTATTTT. It yields the protein CASSYPSGKRSDTQYF. This sequence joins TRBV6-2 or TRBV6-3 and TRBJ2-3; TRBD2 aligns across 7 bases. The CDR3 extends over 16 amino acids. J lost 4 bases, V lost 2 bases, and 9 bases had no gene match. CDR1 MNHEY and CDR2 SVGEGT come from the germline V gene.

This clonotype was observed many times. The chain combines TRBV20-1 with TRBJ2-1, with D perhaps matching TRBD1 or TRBD2 (6 bases each). Germline V gene data show CDR1 as DFQATT and CDR2 as SNEGSKA (reference sequence). This CDR3 comprises 17 residues. V gave up 6 bases and J gave up 0 bases, with 21 bases separating them. CDR3 amino acids: CSADGGTSYSSYNEQFF. The CDR3 coding sequence is TGCAGTGCCGATGGGGGGACAAGTTATAGCTCCTACAATGAGCAGTTCTTC.

This clonotype was seen a handful of times. The gene calls are TRBV6-1 and TRBJ1-1, with unresolved D. Germline V lookup: CDR1 MNHNS, CDR2 SASEGT. CDR3 size: 10 residues. V was shortened by 6 bases and J by 12 bases, with 11 bases between the two germline ends. The CDR3 protein is CASSPRKTFF. CDR3 bases: TGTGCCAGCAGCCCAAGAAAGACTTTCTTT.

This clonotype was seen a handful of times. J is TRBJ1-6 and V is TRBV4-3; D is unresolved. This CDR3 is 13 amino acids long. V lost 8 bases to trimming and J lost 5 bases, with 10 bases between them. CDR1 is LGHNA and CDR2 is YSLEER in the germline V gene. CDR3 in DNA: TGCGCCAGCCGGCGGGAGCATAATTCACCCCTCCACTTT. Translated, it gives CASRREHNSPLHF.

This clonotype showed up many times. V usage is TRBV5-1 and J usage is TRBJ2-1, with 8 bases lining up with TRBD1. The CDR3 has 15 amino acids. The germline CDR1 and CDR2 sequences are SGHRS and YFSETQ. J gave up 7 bases and V 3 bases, and 9 bases lay outside the gene matches. The CDR3 loop reads CASSSEGTGGNEQFF. As DNA, the CDR3 is TGCGCCAGCAGCTCGGAGGGGACAGGTGGTAATGAGCAGTTCTTC.

In this sample, this clonotype turned up many times. CDR3 protein: CSVETSGGTDTQYF. The CDR3 DNA reads TGCAGCGTCGAGACGAGCGGGGGCACAGATACGCAGTATTTT. V usage is TRBV29-1 and J usage is TRBJ2-3; the match to TRBD2 covers 7 bases. Trimming cost V 6 bases and J 1 base; bases outside gene matches: 7. Germline V gene sequence: CDR1 SQVTM, CDR2 ANQGSEA. The CDR3 runs 14 residues.

There are many counts of this clonotype. The chain employs TRBV7-9 and TRBJ2-1; the D gene is possibly TRBD1 (6 bases). The V gene's germline CDR1 is SEHNR and CDR2 FQNEAQ (reference sequence). This CDR3 is 15 amino acids long. V lost 6 bases to trimming and J lost 2 bases, with 14 bases between them. In DNA, the CDR3 is TGTGCCAGCAGGAGACGGACAGACGCCTACAATGAGCAGTTCTTC. Its protein is CASRRRTDAYNEQFF.

This clonotype was observed many times. The CDR3 sequence is CASSLNPGGTDTQYF. In nucleotides, the CDR3 is TGCGCCAGCAGCTTGAACCCAGGGGGCACAGATACGCAGTATTTT. The chain carries TRBV5-1 and TRBJ2-3, with D perhaps matching TRBD1 (6 bases). The V end lost 1 base, the J end lost 1 base, and 10 bases lay between the germline ends. The CDR3 totals 15 residues. The germline V gene encodes CDR1 SGHRS and CDR2 YFSETQ.

This clonotype has a count of ten or more. CDR3 amino acids: CATSLGTGGYEQYF. CDR3 nucleotides: TGTGCCACCAGCCTGGGGACAGGGGGGTACGAGCAGTACTTC. The rearrangement uses TRBV15 and TRBJ2-7, with 11 bases aligning to TRBD1. CDR1 and CDR2 from the germline V gene are LNHNV and YYDKDF (reference sequence). This CDR3 comprises 14 residues. V trimming: 5 bases; J trimming: 4 bases; junction bases outside the gene matches: 4.

This clonotype occurred many times. J is TRBJ2-3 and V is TRBV3-1, with D perhaps matching TRBD1 (6 bases). Trimming pared 4 bases from V and 8 bases from J, leaving 19 bases between. Germline V gives CDR1 LGHDT, CDR2 YNNKEL (reference sequence). The CDR3 spans 15 residues. As DNA, the CDR3 is TGTGCCAGCAGCCCGAACAGGGTACCTAGGGGTACGCAGTATTTT. Its protein product is CASSPNRVPRGTQYF.

About this clonotype: A much larger clonotype is one base distant, so this may be a read error. The V and J genes are TRBV4-3 and TRBJ1-4; 8 bases are shared with TRBD1. Germline CDR1 is LGHNA and CDR2 is YSLEER. CDR3 length equals 14 residues. The CDR3 protein is CASSPGTGNEELFF. CDR3 nucleotides: TGCGCCAGCAGCCCCGGGACAGGCAATGAAGAACTGTTTTTT.

In its sample, this clonotype was seen many times. The chain carries TRBV11-3 and TRBJ2-1; maybe TRBD1 (7 bases). CDR1 SGHNT and CDR2 YENEEA come from the germline V gene. This CDR3 has 14 amino acids. The V end lost 0 bases, the J end lost 9 bases, and 12 bases lay between the germline ends. CDR3 sequence reads: CASSLDLQGGEQFF. Written as DNA, the CDR3 is TGTGCCAGCAGCTTAGATCTTCAGGGGGGTGAGCAGTTCTTC.

This clonotype was seen ten or more times. The rearrangement links TRBV20-1 to TRBJ1-1, with D uncertain. This CDR3 is 14 amino acids long. The germline CDR1 and CDR2 sequences are DFQATT and SNEGSKA (reference sequence). V was pared by 5 bases and J by 4 bases, with 17 bases between. The CDR3 DNA reads TGCAGTGCTCCTTATGCCGGGTTCGGCACTGAAGCTTTCTTT. This sequence encodes CSAPYAGFGTEAFF.

There are many counts of this clonotype. The chain links TRBV18 to TRBJ2-7; 8 bases line up with TRBD1. The CDR3 is made up of 14 amino acids. J lost 0 bases, V lost 4 bases, and 2 bases had no gene match. In germline, CDR1 is KGHSH, CDR2 LQKENI. CDR3 amino acids: CASSRQGSSYEQYF. DNA of the CDR3: TGTGCCAGCTCACGACAGGGGAGCTCCTACGAGCAGTACTTC.